This T cell receptor beta chain was observed in a study of T-cell reconstitution after alpha-beta-depleted transplantation in children. General study points: TCRbeta diversity was high at day 60 in some patients (a result of surviving recipient T cells and thymic progenitors). T-cell counts and diversity were attributed mostly to newly produced T cells one year after transplant. At around two months after transplant, the alpha-beta T cells were reportedly derived from several hundred expanded clones that came from non-depleted graft cells.

During its preparation, the TCRbeta library received unique molecular identifiers. TCRdb recomputed calls from the PCR reads with MiXCR, one row per CDR3 protein. There are some 260,000 distinct CDR3 sequences in the sample; about 24% occur only once, and 4% to 5.5% lies in the top ten. This clonotype was found a few times. Its antigen is not identified. This CDR3 is 14 amino acids long. The ends were cut back, 2 bases at V and 1 base at J, with 8 bases in the middle. Germline CDR1 KGHSH, CDR2 LQKENI. The chain recombines TRBV18 with TRBJ1-1; D is unresolved. This sequence originates from a female patient between 2 and 15 years old who had a stem cell transplant for congenital amegakaryocytic thrombocytopenia, so the T cells may come from the graft donor. The material sequenced was PBMCs, mostly from graft donor cells, taken 360 days after TCRalphabeta/CD19-depleted stem cell transplant. The CDR3, as DNA: TGTGCCAGCTCACCATTTCGGGAGAACACTGAAGCTTTCTTT. Its protein is CASSPFRENTEAFF.